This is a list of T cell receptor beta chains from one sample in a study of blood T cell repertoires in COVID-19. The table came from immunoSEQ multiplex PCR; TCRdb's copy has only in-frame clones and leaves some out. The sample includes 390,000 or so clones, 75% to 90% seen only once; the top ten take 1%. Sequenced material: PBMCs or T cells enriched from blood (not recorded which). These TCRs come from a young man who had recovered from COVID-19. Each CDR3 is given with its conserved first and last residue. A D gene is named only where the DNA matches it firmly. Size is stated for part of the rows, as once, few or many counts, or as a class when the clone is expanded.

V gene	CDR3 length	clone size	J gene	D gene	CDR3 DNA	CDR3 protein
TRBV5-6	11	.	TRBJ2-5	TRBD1	TGTGCCAGCAGAAACAGGGGGACCCAGTACTTC	CASRNRGTQYF
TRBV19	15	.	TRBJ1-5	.	TGTGCCAGTAGTATCGGAGGACAGCGAGTTCAGCCCCAGCATTTT	CASSIGGQRVQPQHF
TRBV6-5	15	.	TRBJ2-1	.	TGTGCCAGCAGTTACTCGAATGGGGGGTACAATGAGCAGTTCTTC	CASSYSNGGYNEQFF
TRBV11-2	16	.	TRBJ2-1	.	TGTGCCAGCAGCTTAATTGCGGACAGCTCCTACAATGAGCAGTTCTTC	CASSLIADSSYNEQFF
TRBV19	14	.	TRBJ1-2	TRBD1	TGTGCCAGTACCCTGGGGACAGTGAACTATGGCTACACCTTC	CASTLGTVNYGYTF
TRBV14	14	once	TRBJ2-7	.	TGTGCCAGCAGCCTGGCTCGGGACACAGGGCATCAGTACTTC	CASSLARDTGHQYF
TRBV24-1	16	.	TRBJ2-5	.	TGTGCCACCAGTGATGCGGACAGCAAAATTCAAGAGACCCAGTACTTC	CATSDADSKIQETQYF
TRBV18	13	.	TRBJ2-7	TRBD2	TGTGCCAGCTCAGCGGGGGAACCCTACGAGCAGTACTTC	CASSAGEPYEQYF
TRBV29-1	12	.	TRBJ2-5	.	TGCAGCGTTGGCAGGACGGGGGAGACCCAGTACTTC	CSVGRTGETQYF
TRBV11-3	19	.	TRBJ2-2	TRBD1	TGTGCCAGCAGCTTAGAAGAGTTTGGGACAGGGGCTACGACCGGGGAGCTGTTTTTT	CASSLEEFGTGATTGELFF
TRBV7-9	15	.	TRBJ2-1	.	TGTGCCAGCAGCCCGTTTGGGGGGGGCAACAATGAGCAGTTCTTC	CASSPFGGGNNEQFF
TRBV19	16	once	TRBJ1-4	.	TGTGCCAGTAGTCGACGTACAGGTGCAACTAATGAAAAACTGTTTTTT	CASSRRTGATNEKLFF
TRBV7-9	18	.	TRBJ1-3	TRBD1	TGTGCCAGCAGCGGGGACAGCGCCCTTACGATCTCTGGAAACACCATATATTTT	CASSGDSALTISGNTIYF
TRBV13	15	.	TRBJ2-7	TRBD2	TGTGCCAGCAGCCCCCGACTAGCGGGGGCCTACGAGCAGTACTTC	CASSPRLAGAYEQYF
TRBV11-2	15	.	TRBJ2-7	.	TGTGCCAGCAGCTCAGCGCGGGGCAATACCTACGAGCAGTACTTC	CASSSARGNTYEQYF
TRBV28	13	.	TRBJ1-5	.	TGTGCCAGCAGTCCGGGCCCGGGGCAGCCCCAGCATTTT	CASSPGPGQPQHF
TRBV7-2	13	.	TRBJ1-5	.	TGTGCCAGCAGCACGCAGATAAATCAGCCCCAGCATTTT	CASSTQINQPQHF
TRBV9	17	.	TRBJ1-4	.	TGTGCCAGCCCCCAGGGGTTGGGTACCCCAACTAATGAAAAACTGTTTTTT	CASPQGLGTPTNEKLFF
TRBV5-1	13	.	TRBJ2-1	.	TGCGCCAGCAGCTTCGGACAGTACAATGAGCAGTTCTTC	CASSFGQYNEQFF
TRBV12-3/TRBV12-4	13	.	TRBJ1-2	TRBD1	TGTGCCAGCAGCTCACAGGGGGCAAATGGCTACACCTTC	CASSSQGANGYTF
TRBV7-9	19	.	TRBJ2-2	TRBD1	TGTGCCAGCAGCTTAGGAGTCGGAAACAGGGGTCTCGACACCGGGGAGCTGTTTTTT	CASSLGVGNRGLDTGELFF
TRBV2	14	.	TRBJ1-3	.	TGTGCCAGCAGTGCCTCGTACTCTGGAAACACCATATATTTT	CASSASYSGNTIYF
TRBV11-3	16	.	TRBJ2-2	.	TGTGCCAGCAGCTTAGGACTCGGGCTAGCCACCGGGGAGCTGTTTTTT	CASSLGLGLATGELFF
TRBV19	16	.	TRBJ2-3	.	TGTGCCAGTAGTAGAAACTACCGGACAGTCACAGATACGCAGTATTTT	CASSRNYRTVTDTQYF
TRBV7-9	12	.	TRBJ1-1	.	TGTGCCAGCAGCTTACAGGGTGCTGAAGCTTTCTTT	CASSLQGAEAFF
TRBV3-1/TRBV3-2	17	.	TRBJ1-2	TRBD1	TGTGCCAGCAGCCAAGGAGGGGGACAGGGGGCAATCTATGGCTACACCTTC	CASSQGGGQGAIYGYTF
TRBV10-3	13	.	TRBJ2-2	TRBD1	TGTGCCATGCGGGACAGGGACACCGGGGAGCTGTTTTTT	CAMRDRDTGELFF
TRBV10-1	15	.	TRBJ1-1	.	TGCGCCAGCAGCGATTTTACCCAGGGTGGGACTGAAGCTTTCTTT	CASSDFTQGGTEAFF
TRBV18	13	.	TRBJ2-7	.	TGTGCCAGCTCACCGATCCGGGGCTACGAGCAGTACTTC	CASSPIRGYEQYF
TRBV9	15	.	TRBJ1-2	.	TGTGCCAGCAGCGTAGAGGGGGACAACAGAGATGGCTACACCTTC	CASSVEGDNRDGYTF
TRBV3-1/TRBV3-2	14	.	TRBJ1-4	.	TGTGCCAGCAGCCAACTCCGAGGCGGTGAAAAACTGTTTTTT	CASSQLRGGEKLFF
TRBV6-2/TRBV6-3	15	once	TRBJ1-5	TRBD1	TGTGCCAGCAGTTGGGACAGGGGTATGGGACAGCCCCAGCATTTT	CASSWDRGMGQPQHF
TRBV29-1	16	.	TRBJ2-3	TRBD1	TGCAGCGTTGAAGATTGGCAGGGGGAAGGCACAGATACGCAGTATTTT	CSVEDWQGEGTDTQYF
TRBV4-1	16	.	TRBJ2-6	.	TGCGCCAGCAGCCAAGAATATAGCTCTGGGGCCAACGTCCTGACTTTC	CASSQEYSSGANVLTF
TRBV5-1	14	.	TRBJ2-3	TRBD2	TGCGCCAGCAAGACTAGCGGGAGCTTTGATACGCAGTATTTT	CASKTSGSFDTQYF
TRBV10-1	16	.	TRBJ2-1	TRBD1	TGCGCCAGCAGTGAAAATCGGGACAGGGGTTTCAATGAGCAGTTCTTC	CASSENRDRGFNEQFF
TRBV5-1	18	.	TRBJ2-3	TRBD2	TGCGCCAGCAGCTTGGGTAGCGGGGGGGCCTCCTACACAGATACGCAGTATTTT	CASSLGSGGASYTDTQYF
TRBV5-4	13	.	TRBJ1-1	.	TGTGCCAGCAGCTTGGCTTTGAACACTGAAGCTTTCTTT	CASSLALNTEAFF
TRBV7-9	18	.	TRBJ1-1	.	TGTGCCAGCAGTTACTCGTCGGGGTGGGGTCTGGGAAACACTGAAGCTTTCTTT	CASSYSSGWGLGNTEAFF
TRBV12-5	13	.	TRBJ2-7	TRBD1	TGTGCTAGTGGGGGACAGGACCCCCACGAGCAGTACTTC	CASGGQDPHEQYF
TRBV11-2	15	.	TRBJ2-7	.	TGTGCCAGCAGCTTAGGGTTCGGGGGTACCTACGAGCAGTACTTC	CASSLGFGGTYEQYF
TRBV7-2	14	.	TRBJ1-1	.	TGTGCCAGCAGCTTAGGTCGAGGAGGCCCTGAAGCTTTCTTT	CASSLGRGGPEAFF
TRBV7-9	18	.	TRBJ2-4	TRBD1	TGTGCCAGCAGTTCAGGGGGGCGGACAGGGGTAGCCAAAAACATTCAGTACTTC	CASSSGGRTGVAKNIQYF